These 10 T cell receptor beta chains came from one sample sequenced in a study of OX40 agonist ivuxolimab in advanced cancers. Some clones are missing from TCRdb's copy, which holds only in-frame ones; the method was immunoSEQ multiplex PCR. The sample contains around 68,000 clones, roughly 87% of which appear only once. The sequenced sample was CD4+ or CD8+ T cells sorted from blood, obtained in a trial of the OX40 agonist ivuxolimab. Receptors originate from an adult with an advanced solid tumor such as melanoma, head and neck, liver or kidney cancer.

This chain connects TRBV2 to TRBJ2-3; perhaps TRBD1 as D (5 bases). With 2 bases removed from V and 9 bases from J, the gap between germline ends came to 12 bases. Germline CDR1 is SNHLY and CDR2 is FYNNEI. The CDR3 has 13 amino acids. The CDR3 reads CASSEQQGYTQYF. CDR3 in DNA: TGTGCCAGCAGTGAACAGCAGGGATACACGCAGTATTTT.

The J gene is TRBJ2-5, the V gene TRBV18, with 10 positions matching TRBD2. The V segment lost 4 bases and the J segment 3 bases; nucleotides outside the gene matches: 5. CDR3 size: 15 residues. Germline loops: CDR1 KGHSH, CDR2 LQKENI. The CDR3 reads CASSLSGGAKETQYF. CDR3 nucleotides: TGTGCCAGCTCACTCAGCGGGGGGGCGAAAGAGACCCAGTACTTC.

The chain is built from TRBV5-1 and TRBJ2-7, with 8 bases fitting TRBD1. This CDR3 region has 14 residues. Trimming at V came to 0 bases and at J to 4 bases, leaving 3 bases not matched to a gene. Germline values: CDR1 SGHRS, CDR2 YFSETQ. CDR3 sequence (DNA): TGCGCCAGCAGCTTGGGGACAGGGCGGTACGAGCAGTACTTC. Amino acid sequence: CASSLGTGRYEQYF.

The chain uses TRBV4-1 and TRBJ2-5, with 8 bases lining up with TRBD1. The germline CDR1 and CDR2 sequences are MGHRA and YSYEKL. J lost 5 bases, V lost 1 base, and 21 bases had no gene match. There are 20 residues in the CDR3. CDR3 bases: TGCGCCAGCAGCCAAGCCCTTGGACAGGGAACCCCCAACCGGAGGGAGACCCAGTACTTC. It translates to CASSQALGQGTPNRRETQYF.

The chain joins TRBV19 to TRBJ1-2; TRBD1 is a possible D gene (5 bases). This CDR3 contains 13 residues. Trimming shortened V by 10 bases and J by 7 bases, and 19 bases separated the two germline ends. From germline, CDR1 is LNHDA and CDR2 SQIVND (reference sequence). The DNA for the CDR3 is TGTGCCACCGAGGGGATACAGTTCTCTGGCTACACCTTC. Its translation is CATEGIQFSGYTF.

V gene TRBV29-1 combines with J gene TRBJ2-5; TRBD1 matches at 9 bases. The CDR3 is 12 amino acids. Trimming removed 4 bases from V and 5 bases from J; junction bases left unmatched: 2. Germline loops: CDR1 SQVTM, CDR2 ANQGSEA. The CDR3 DNA is TGCAGCGTTGGGGACAGGGCGGAGACCCAGTACTTC. It is translated as CSVGDRAETQYF. Variable domain in full (rest from reference TRBV29-1 and TRBJ2-5): SAVISQKPSRDICQRGTSLTIQCQVDSQVTMMFWYRQQPGQSLTLIATANQGSEATYESGFVIDKFPISRPNLTFSTLTVSNMSPEDSSIYLCSVGDRAETQYFGPGTRLLVL.

The chain employs TRBV11-2 and TRBJ1-2, with 9 positions matching TRBD1. This CDR3 contains 14 residues. CDR1 is SGHAT, CDR2 FQNNGV, per germline. V lost 6 bases, J lost 4 bases, and 6 bases stayed unmatched. The CDR3 loop is CASRITGGGYGYTF. The CDR3 coding sequence is TGTGCCAGCAGGATAACAGGGGGCGGCTATGGCTACACCTTC. The full variable domain, in which reference TRBV11-2 and TRBJ1-2 provide the parts outside the CDR3, is EAGVAQSPRYKIIEKRQSVAFWCNPISGHATLYWYQQILGQGPKLLIQFQNNGVVDDSQLPKDRFSAERLKGVDSTLKIQPAKLEDSAVYLCASRITGGGYGYTFGSGTRLTVV.

This clone was detected only once. This rearrangement joins TRBV2 to TRBJ2-7, with D unresolved. The germline V and J ends were trimmed by 6 bases and 3 bases, with 6 bases remaining between them. This CDR3 region has 11 residues. Germline-derived CDR1 and CDR2 are SNHLY and FYNNEI. The CDR3 loop is CASSPNYEQYF. The CDR3 DNA follows: TGTGCCAGCAGCCCAAACTACGAGCAGTACTTC.

V and J are TRBV5-6 and TRBJ2-1; perhaps D is TRBD1 or TRBD2 (5 bases each). Trimming removed 3 bases from V and 3 bases from J, with 10 bases in between. The CDR3 length is 14 residues. Germline CDR1 reads SGHDT; CDR2 reads YYEEEE. Here the CDR3 DNA reads TGTGCCAGCAGCTCGGGACGGTACTACAATGAGCAGTTCTTC. Protein sequence: CASSSGRYYNEQFF. Using reference TRBV5-6 and TRBJ2-1 for the parts outside the CDR3, the full variable domain is DAGVTQSPTHLIKTRGQQVTLRCSPKSGHDTVSWYQQALGQGPQFIFQYYEEEERQRGNFPDRFSGHQFPNYSSELNVNALLLGDSALYLCASSSGRYYNEQFFGPGTRLTVL.

V and J are TRBV4-1 and TRBJ2-5; D may be TRBD1 (6 bases). Looked up from germline, CDR1 is MGHRA and CDR2 is YSYEKL. The V and J ends lost 3 bases and 1 base respectively, with 9 bases between them. This CDR3 is built from 14 residues. The CDR3 DNA sequence: TGCGCCAGCAGCCAGGGCAGGGGCCAAGAGACCCAGTACTTC. Translated: CASSQGRGQETQYF.